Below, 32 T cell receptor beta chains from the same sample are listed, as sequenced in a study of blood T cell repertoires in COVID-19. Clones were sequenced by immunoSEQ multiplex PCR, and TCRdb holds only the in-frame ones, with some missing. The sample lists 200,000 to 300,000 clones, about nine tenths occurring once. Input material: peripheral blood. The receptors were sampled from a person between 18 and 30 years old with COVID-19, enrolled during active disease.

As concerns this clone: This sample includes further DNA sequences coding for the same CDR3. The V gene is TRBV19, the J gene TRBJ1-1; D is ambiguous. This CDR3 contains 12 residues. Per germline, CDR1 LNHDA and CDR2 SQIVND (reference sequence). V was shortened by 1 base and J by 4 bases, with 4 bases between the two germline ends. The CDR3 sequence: CASSIGLTEAFF. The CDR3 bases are TGTGCCAGTAGTATAGGTCTCACTGAAGCTTTCTTT.

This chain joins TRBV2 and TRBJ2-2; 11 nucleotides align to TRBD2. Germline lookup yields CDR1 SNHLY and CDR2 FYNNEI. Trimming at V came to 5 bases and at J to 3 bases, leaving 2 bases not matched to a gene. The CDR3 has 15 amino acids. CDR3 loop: CASSSSGRDTGELFF. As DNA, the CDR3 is TGTGCCAGCAGTAGTAGCGGGAGGGACACCGGGGAGCTGTTTTTT.

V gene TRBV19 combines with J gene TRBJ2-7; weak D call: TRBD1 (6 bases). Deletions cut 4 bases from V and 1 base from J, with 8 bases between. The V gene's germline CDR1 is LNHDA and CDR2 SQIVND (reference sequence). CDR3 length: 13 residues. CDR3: CASSTTGSYEQYF. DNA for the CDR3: TGTGCCAGTAGTACTACAGGGTCCTACGAGCAGTACTTC. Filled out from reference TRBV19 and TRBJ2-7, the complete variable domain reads DGGITQSPKYLFRKEGQNVTLSCEQNLNHDAMYWYRQDPGQGLRLIYYSQIVNDFQKGDIAEGYSVSREKKESFPLTVTSAQKNPTAFYLCASSTTGSYEQYFGPGTRLTVT.

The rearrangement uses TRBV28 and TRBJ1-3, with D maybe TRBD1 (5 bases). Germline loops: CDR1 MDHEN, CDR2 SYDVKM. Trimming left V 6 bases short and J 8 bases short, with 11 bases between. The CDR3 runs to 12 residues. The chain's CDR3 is CASSLQQDTIYF. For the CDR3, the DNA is TGTGCCAGCAGCCTACAACAGGACACCATATATTTT.

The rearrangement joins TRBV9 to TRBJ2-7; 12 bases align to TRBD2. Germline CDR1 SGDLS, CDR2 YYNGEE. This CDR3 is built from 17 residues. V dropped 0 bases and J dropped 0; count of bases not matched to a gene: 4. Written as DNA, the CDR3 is TGTGCCAGCAGCGTAGGCGCGACTAGCGGGAGCTCCTACGAGCAGTACTTC. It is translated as CASSVGATSGSSYEQYF.

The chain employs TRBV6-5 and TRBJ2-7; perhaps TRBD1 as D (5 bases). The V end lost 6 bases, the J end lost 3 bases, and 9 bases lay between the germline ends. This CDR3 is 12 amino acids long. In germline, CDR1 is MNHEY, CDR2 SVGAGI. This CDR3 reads CASRGARYEQYF. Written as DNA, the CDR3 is TGTGCCAGCAGAGGGGCTCGCTACGAGCAGTACTTC.

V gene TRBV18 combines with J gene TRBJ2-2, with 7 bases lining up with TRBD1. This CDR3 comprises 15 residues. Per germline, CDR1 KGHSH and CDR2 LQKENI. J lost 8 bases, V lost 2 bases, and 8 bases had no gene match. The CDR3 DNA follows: TGTGCCAGCTCACCATTGACAGGGCCACCGGGGGAGCTGTTTTTT. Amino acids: CASSPLTGPPGELFF. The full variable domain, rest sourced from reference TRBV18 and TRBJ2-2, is NAGVMQNPRHLVRRRGQEARLRCSPMKGHSHVYWYRQLPEEGLKFMVYLQKENIIDESGMPKERFSAEFPKEGPSILRIQQVVRGDSAAYFCASSPLTGPPGELFFGEGSRLTVL.

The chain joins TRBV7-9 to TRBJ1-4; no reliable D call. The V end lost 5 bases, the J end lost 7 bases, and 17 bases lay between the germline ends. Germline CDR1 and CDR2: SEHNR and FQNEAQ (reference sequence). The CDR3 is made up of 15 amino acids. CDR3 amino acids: CASSLLAGGPEKLFF. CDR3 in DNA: TGTGCCAGCAGCCTACTGGCAGGAGGGCCTGAAAAACTGTTTTTT.

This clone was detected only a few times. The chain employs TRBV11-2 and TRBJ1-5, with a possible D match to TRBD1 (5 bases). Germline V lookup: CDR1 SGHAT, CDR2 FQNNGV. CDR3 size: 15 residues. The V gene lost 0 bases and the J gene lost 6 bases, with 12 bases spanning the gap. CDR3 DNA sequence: TGTGCCAGCAGCTTAGACCCGGGGGAGAGTCAGCCCCAGCATTTT. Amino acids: CASSLDPGESQPQHF. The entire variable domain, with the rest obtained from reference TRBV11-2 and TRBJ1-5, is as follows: EAGVAQSPRYKIIEKRQSVAFWCNPISGHATLYWYQQILGQGPKLLIQFQNNGVVDDSQLPKDRFSAERLKGVDSTLKIQPAKLEDSAVYLCASSLDPGESQPQHFGDGTRLSIL.

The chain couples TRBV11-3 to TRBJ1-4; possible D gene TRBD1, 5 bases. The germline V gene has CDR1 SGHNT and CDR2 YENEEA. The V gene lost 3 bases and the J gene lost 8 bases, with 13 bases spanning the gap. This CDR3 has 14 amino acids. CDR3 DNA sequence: TGTGCCAGCAGCTTGGGCAGGGTTGAAGAAAAACTGTTTTTT. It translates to CASSLGRVEEKLFF. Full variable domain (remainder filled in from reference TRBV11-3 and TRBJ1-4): EAGVVQSPRYKIIEKKQPVAFWCNPISGHNTLYWYLQNLGQGPELLIRYENEEAVDDSQLPKDRFSAERLKGVDSTLKIQPAELGDSAVYLCASSLGRVEEKLFFGSGTQLSVL.

CDR3 DNA sequence: TGTGCCAGCAGCCGGGGACTAGACGCAGATACGCAGTATTTT. It yields the protein CASSRGLDADTQYF. The chain joins TRBV7-2 to TRBJ2-3, with 8 bases that match TRBD2. From germline, CDR1 is SGHTA and CDR2 FQGNSA. V lost 5 bases and J lost 4; bases outside the gene matches: 5. The CDR3 has 14 residues.

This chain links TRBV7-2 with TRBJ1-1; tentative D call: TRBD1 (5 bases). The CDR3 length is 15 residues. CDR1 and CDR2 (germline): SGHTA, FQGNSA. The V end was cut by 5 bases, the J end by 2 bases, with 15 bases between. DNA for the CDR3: TGTGCCAGCAGCCCATACGCTCAGGGAAACACTGAAGCTTTCTTT. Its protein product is CASSPYAQGNTEAFF.

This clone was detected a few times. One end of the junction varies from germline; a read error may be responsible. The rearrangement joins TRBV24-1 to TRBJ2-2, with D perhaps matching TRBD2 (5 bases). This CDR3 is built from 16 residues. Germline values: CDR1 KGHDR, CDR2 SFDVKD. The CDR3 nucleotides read TGTGCCACCAAAAGGACTGAAAAAGCGAAAACCGGGGAGCTGTTTTTT. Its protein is CATKRTEKAKTGELFF.

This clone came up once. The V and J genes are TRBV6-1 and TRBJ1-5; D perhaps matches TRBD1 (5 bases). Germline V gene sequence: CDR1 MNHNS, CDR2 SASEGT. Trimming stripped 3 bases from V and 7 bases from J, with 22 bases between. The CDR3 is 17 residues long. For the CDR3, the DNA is TGTGCCAGCAGTGACCCTATTTCTGGCGGGGGAAACCAGCCCCAGCATTTT. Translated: CASSDPISGGGNQPQHF.

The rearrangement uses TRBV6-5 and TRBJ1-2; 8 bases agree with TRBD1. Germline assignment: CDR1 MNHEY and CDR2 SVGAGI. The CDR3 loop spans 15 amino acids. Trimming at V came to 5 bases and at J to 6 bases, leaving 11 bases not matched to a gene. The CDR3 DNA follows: TGTGCCAGCAGTCTCCTGGCAGGGGGCAGGGATGGCTACACCTTC. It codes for CASSLLAGGRDGYTF.

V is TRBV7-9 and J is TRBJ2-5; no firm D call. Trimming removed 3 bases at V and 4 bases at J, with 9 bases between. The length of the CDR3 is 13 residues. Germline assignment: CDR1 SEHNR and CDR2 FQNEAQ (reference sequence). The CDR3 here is CASSFTQSETQYF. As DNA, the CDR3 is TGTGCCAGCAGCTTCACACAGTCAGAGACCCAGTACTTC.

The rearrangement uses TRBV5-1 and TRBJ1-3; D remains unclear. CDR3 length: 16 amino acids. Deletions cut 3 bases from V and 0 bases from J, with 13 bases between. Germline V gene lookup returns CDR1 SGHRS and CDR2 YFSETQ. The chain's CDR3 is CASSSLEGSSGNTIYF. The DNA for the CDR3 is TGCGCCAGCAGCTCCCTTGAGGGCAGCTCTGGAAACACCATATATTTT.

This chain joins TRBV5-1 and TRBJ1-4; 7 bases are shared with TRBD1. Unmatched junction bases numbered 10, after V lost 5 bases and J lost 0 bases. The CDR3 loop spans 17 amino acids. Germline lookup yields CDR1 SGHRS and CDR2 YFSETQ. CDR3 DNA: TGCGCCAGCAGAGCTCGGGACAGAATAACAACTAATGAAAAACTGTTTTTT. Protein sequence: CASRARDRITTNEKLFF.

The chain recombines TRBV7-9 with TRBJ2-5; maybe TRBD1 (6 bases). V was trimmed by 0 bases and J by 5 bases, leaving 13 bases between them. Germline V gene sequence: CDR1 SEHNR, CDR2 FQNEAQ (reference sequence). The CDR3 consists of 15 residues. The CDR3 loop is CASSLAETGAETQYF. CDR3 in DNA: TGTGCCAGCAGCTTAGCCGAGACAGGAGCGGAGACCCAGTACTTC. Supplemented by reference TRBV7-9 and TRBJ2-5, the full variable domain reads DTGVSQNPRHKITKRGQNVTFRCDPISEHNRLYWYRQTLGQGPEFLTYFQNEAQLEKSRLLSDRFSAERPKGSFSTLEIQRTEQGDSAMYLCASSLAETGAETQYFGPGTRLLVL.

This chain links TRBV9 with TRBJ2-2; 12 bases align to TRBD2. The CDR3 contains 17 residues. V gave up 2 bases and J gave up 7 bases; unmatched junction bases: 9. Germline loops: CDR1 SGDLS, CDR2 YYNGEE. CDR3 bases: TGTGCCAGCAGCGTGAGCCTACTAGCGGGAGGAGGCGGGGAGCTGTTTTTT. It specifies CASSVSLLAGGGGELFF.

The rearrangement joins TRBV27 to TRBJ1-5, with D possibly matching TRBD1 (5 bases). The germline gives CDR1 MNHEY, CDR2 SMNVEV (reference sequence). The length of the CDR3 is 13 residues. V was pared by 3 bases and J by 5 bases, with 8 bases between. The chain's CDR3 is CASSLTVYQPQHF. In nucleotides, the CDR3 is TGTGCCAGCAGTTTGACAGTCTATCAGCCCCAGCATTTT.

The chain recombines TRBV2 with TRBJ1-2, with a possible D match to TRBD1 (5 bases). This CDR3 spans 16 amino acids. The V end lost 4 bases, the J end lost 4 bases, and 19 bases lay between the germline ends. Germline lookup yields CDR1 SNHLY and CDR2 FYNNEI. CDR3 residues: CASSASQGSSRYGYTF. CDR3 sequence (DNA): TGTGCCAGCAGTGCTTCTCAGGGTAGCTCGCGCTATGGCTACACCTTC.

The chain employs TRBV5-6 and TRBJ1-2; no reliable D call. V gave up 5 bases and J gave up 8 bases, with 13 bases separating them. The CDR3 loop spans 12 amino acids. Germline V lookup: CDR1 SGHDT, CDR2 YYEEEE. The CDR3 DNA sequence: TGTGCCAGCAGTTTCGCACTGGTCGGCTACACCTTC. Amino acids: CASSFALVGYTF. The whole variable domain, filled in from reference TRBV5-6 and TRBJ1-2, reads DAGVTQSPTHLIKTRGQQVTLRCSPKSGHDTVSWYQQALGQGPQFIFQYYEEEERQRGNFPDRFSGHQFPNYSSELNVNALLLGDSALYLCASSFALVGYTFGSGTRLTVV.

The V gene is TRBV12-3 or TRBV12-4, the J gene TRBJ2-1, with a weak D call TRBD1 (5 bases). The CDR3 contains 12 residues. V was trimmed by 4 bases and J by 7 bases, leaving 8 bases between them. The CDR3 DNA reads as TGTGCCAGCAGTTCCCCAGGGAATGAGCAGTTCTTC. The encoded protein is CASSSPGNEQFF.

CDR3 sequence (DNA): TGTGCCAGCAGTTCTTACAGGGGGCTCCAAAACATTCAGTACTTC. This gives the protein CASSSYRGLQNIQYF. The chain joins TRBV6-5 to TRBJ2-4, with 9 bases that match TRBD1. The CDR3 is 15 residues long. The V gene's germline CDR1 is MNHEY and CDR2 SVGAGI. V lost 4 bases and J lost 5; bases outside the gene matches: 6.

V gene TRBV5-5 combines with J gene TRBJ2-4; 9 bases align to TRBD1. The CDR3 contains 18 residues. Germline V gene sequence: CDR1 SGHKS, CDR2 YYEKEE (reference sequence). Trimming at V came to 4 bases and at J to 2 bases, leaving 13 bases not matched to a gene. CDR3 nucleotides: TGTGCCAGCAGCATCCTACAGGGACAGGGTCCGACCAAAAACATTCAGTACTTC. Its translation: CASSILQGQGPTKNIQYF.

CDR3 sequence: CASSLVFAGQYNEQFF. In nucleotides, the CDR3 is TGCGCCAGCAGCTTGGTTTTCGCCGGACAGTACAATGAGCAGTTCTTC. The chain has TRBV5-1 and TRBJ2-1; D possibly corresponds to TRBD1 (6 bases). V gave up 0 bases and J gave up 4 bases, with 14 bases separating them. There are 16 residues in the CDR3. Per the germline V gene, CDR1 is SGHRS and CDR2 is YFSETQ. Variable domain in full (rest from reference TRBV5-1 and TRBJ2-1): KAGVTQTPRYLIKTRGQQVTLSCSPISGHRSVSWYQQTPGQGLQFLFEYFSETQRNKGNFPGRFSGRQFSNSRSEMNVSTLELGDSALYLCASSLVFAGQYNEQFFGPGTRLTVL.

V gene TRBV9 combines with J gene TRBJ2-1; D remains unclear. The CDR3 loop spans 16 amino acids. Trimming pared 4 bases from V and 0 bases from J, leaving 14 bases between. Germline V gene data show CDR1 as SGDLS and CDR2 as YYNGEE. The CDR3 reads CASSSLSPSSYNEQFF. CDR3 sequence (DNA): TGTGCCAGCAGCTCCCTTAGTCCGAGCTCCTACAATGAGCAGTTCTTC.

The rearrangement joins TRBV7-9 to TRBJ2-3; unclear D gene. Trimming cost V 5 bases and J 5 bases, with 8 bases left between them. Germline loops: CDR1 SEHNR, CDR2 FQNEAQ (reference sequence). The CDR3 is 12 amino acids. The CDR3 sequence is CASSLLEDTQYF. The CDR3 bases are TGTGCCAGCAGCCTTCTAGAAGATACGCAGTATTTT.

This CDR3 reads CASRGSDAGDTQYF. Written as DNA, the CDR3 is TGTGCCAGCAGGGGGAGCGACGCGGGGGATACGCAGTATTTT. V is TRBV2 and J is TRBJ2-3; weak D call: TRBD2 (6 bases). The CDR3 sequence is 14 residues long. The V gene's germline CDR1 is SNHLY and CDR2 FYNNEI. The germline V and J ends were trimmed by 6 bases and 6 bases, with 16 bases remaining between them.

CDR3 DNA: TGTGCCAGCAGCCGGAGGGGCACTGAAGCTTTCTTT. Protein: CASSRRGTEAFF. The chain is built from TRBV11-2 and TRBJ1-1, with D maybe TRBD1 (5 bases). The CDR3 has 12 residues. The germline CDR1 and CDR2 sequences are SGHAT and FQNNGV. V was trimmed by 5 bases and J by 4 bases, leaving 8 bases between them.

The CDR3: CASSLASLGTEAFF. The CDR3 DNA follows: TGTGCCAGCAGCTTAGCTTCACTTGGTACTGAAGCTTTCTTT. This chain connects TRBV7-2 to TRBJ1-1, with D hard to call. The germline V and J ends were trimmed by 0 bases and 5 bases, with 10 bases remaining between them. The CDR3 is made up of 14 amino acids. CDR1 and CDR2 from the germline V gene are SGHTA and FQGNSA.